The entry below describes one T cell receptor (beta chain). What it binds is not known. A much more abundant neighbour one base away suggests this may be a read error. The source of the sample is a study of T cell repertoires in cytomegalovirus infection. Study summary: Alongside well-studied HLA-B-restricted CMV epitopes, recently identified HLA-C-restricted CMV epitopes were also used. Indications of both CMV infection and matching HLA type were provided by public TCR beta signatures.

TCRdb re-called the reads with MiXCR, one entry per CDR3 protein. The sample lists roughly 920,000 distinct CDR3 sequences, roughly 31% occurring once. The germline V gene has CDR1 SGHVS and CDR2 FNYEAQ. CDR3 size: 14 residues. The study, taken as a whole, reports: Dominating the ex vivo response were HLA-C-restricted CMV-specific TCR beta clonotypes. Cumulative public TCR beta family frequency identified carriers of CMV plus the relevant HLA.

The source is a human donor in good health (CMV status not recorded). Some clones in this sample may be carry-over from other donors' samples. V usage is TRBV7-6 and J usage is TRBJ2-1; 10 bases match TRBD1. The sequencing used cultured CD8+ T cells from PBMCs, collected from culture after CMV antigen stimulation. This chain's CDR3 is CVSSYGTGAPEQFF. The CDR3 DNA is TGTGTCAGCAGCTACGGGACAGGGGCCCCTGAGCAGTTCTTC.